Listed below are T cell receptor beta chains from one sample, sequenced in a study of T cell changes during pregnancy in multiple sclerosis. Data came from immunoSEQ multiplex PCR; TCRdb stores just in-frame clones and leaves some out. In the table there are under 130,000 clones, about 90% of which are singletons. Sequenced here: peripheral blood, sampled after pregnancy. The source is a female donor with multiple sclerosis, enrolled in a pregnancy study. The CDR3 runs from the conserved cysteine through the conserved F or W. D genes are given only for firm matches. Not all rows give a size; the values are once, few, many and, for expanded clones, a class.

CDR3nt,CDR3aa,j_gene,d_gene,abundance,v_gene
TGTGCCAGCAGCAAACGCAGGGACTCGGCGCAGCCCCAGCATTTT,CASSKRRDSAQPQHF,TRBJ1-5,.,.,TRBV7-8
TGTGCCAGCTCACGAACCCGCCGGGACTACACCAATGAGCAGTTCTTC,CASSRTRRDYTNEQFF,TRBJ2-1,TRBD2,.,TRBV18
TGTGCCAGCAGCTCAAACAGGGTAGTGAACAATGAGCAGTTCTTC,CASSSNRVVNNEQFF,TRBJ2-1,.,many,TRBV7-2
TGTGCCAGCAGTGGGGAACAGGGGTACTTCACCGGGGAGCTGTTTTTT,CASSGEQGYFTGELFF,TRBJ2-2,TRBD1,.,TRBV6-1
TGTGCCATCAGTTCGGTGAGGGTAGCGGGAGGATGGGAGCAGTACTTC,CAISSVRVAGGWEQYF,TRBJ2-5,TRBD2,.,TRBV10-3
TGTGCCAGCAAACAAGCCGGACAGAACTATGGCTACACCTTC,CASKQAGQNYGYTF,TRBJ1-2,.,.,TRBV25-1
TGCAGCGTGGGGACAGGGGCCGCGCGAGCTTTCTTT,CSVGTGAARAFF,TRBJ1-1,TRBD1,.,TRBV29-1
TGTGCCAGCAGCTTACAGGTATACAATGAGCAGTTCTTC,CASSLQVYNEQFF,TRBJ2-1,.,.,TRBV7-3
TGTGCCAGCAGCCCCCCCGGGAGCTATGGCTACACCTTC,CASSPPGSYGYTF,TRBJ1-2,.,once,TRBV7-6
TGTGCCAGCAGTTTAGGGGGGGGTGAAGCTTTCTTT,CASSLGGGEAFF,TRBJ1-1,.,.,TRBV28
TGTGCCAGCAGTTACTCGACGCAGGGATGGGACACCATATATTTT,CASSYSTQGWDTIYF,TRBJ1-3,.,.,TRBV6-6
TGTGCCAGCAGCTTCTCGACTCTCCTCGGTGAGCAGTTCTTC,CASSFSTLLGEQFF,TRBJ2-1,.,.,TRBV7-9
TGTGCCAGCAGCCAAGGGACTAGCGGGAGGTTATATGAGCAGTTCTTC,CASSQGTSGRLYEQFF,TRBJ2-1,TRBD2,.,TRBV14
TGTGCCAGCAGCATCGGGACTAGCATAGGAAATGAGCAGTTCTTC,CASSIGTSIGNEQFF,TRBJ2-1,TRBD2,.,TRBV7-8
TGTGCCAGCAGTCTCAGAGGGACCTACGAGCAGTACTTC,CASSLRGTYEQYF,TRBJ2-7,.,.,TRBV6-5
TGTGCCAGTAGTATTGGGGGAGGGCCCCAGCATTTT,CASSIGGGPQHF,TRBJ1-5,.,.,TRBV19
TGTGCCAGCAGTTTCAACAGGGTTACCTATGGCTACACCTTC,CASSFNRVTYGYTF,TRBJ1-2,.,.,TRBV6-5
TGTGCCAGCAGTGCAGGGAAAAACATTCAGTACTTC,CASSAGKNIQYF,TRBJ2-4,.,.,TRBV6-4
TGTGCCAGCAGCTTAGGGCTAGCGGGAGTAGGGGAGCAGTACTTC,CASSLGLAGVGEQYF,TRBJ2-7,TRBD2,once,TRBV7-9
TGTGCCAGCAGCTTGTTGGGGGACAGGATCAATGAGCAGTTCTTC,CASSLLGDRINEQFF,TRBJ2-1,TRBD1,.,TRBV5-5